The source of this T cell receptor (beta chain) is a study of vaccination effects on CD4 cells after COVID-19. General study points: The study had few convalescent patients and no early post-infection timepoints.

Measured with immunoSEQ multiplex PCR; TCRdb has only the in-frame clones, and not every one. The table shows tens of thousands of clones, with 60% to 85% occurring only once. Before any sequencing was done, the ViraFEST assay used viral peptide pools to expand antigen-specific CD4+ T cells. Scientists isolated CD4+ T cells after a roughly 10-day culture period ended. No vaccinee had earlier SARS-CoV-2 infection, and nucleocapsid antibodies were negative. As for this clone: Its specificity is not known.

Germline lookup yields CDR1 MNHEY and CDR2 SVGEGT. The CDR3 sequence is 18 residues long. V was pared by 0 bases and J by 8 bases, with 22 bases between. Sequencing used CD4+ T cells from PBMCs cultured with SARS-CoV-2 spike peptides, obtained before COVID-19 vaccination. The rearrangement uses TRBV6-2 or TRBV6-3 and TRBJ1-4, with TRBD1 as a possible D gene (5 bases). The sequence came from a human donor who received a COVID-19 vaccine. The CDR3 bases are TGTGCCAGCAGTTACTCGGGGGGACGACTGCCATCAAAAGAAAAACTGTTTTTT. Amino acids: CASSYSGGRLPSKEKLFF.